This TCR beta chain was sequenced during a study of T-cell memory formation after mild COVID-19. The V and J ends lost 5 bases and 6 bases, in that order; junction bases with no gene match: 5. The germline V gene has CDR1 SEHNR and CDR2 FQNEAQ (reference sequence). The CDR3 runs to 13 residues. Each CDR3 protein gets one entry after TCRdb re-called the 5' RACE reads with MiXCR. The sample consists of around 370,000 distinct CDR3 sequences, approximately 21% of them appearing once. General observations from the study: The authors did not confirm SARS-CoV-2 specificity of second-wave clones peaking day 37.

This clonotype has more than one count but fewer than ten. Its antigen remains unknown. The sequence was collected from an adult woman who had mild COVID-19 (a few samples of this study predate the infection). Cell type and time point are not known. The sample taken for sequencing was PBMCs or a T cell subset sorted from them (not recorded which). The chain uses TRBV7-9 and TRBJ1-2, with 8 bases matching TRBD1. The CDR3 here is CASSPTGGNGYTF. In DNA, the CDR3 is TGTGCCAGCAGCCCAACAGGGGGAAATGGCTACACCTTC.